This TCR beta chain comes out of a study of blood T cell repertoires in COVID-19. Study summary: The origin of the acute and convalescent COVID-19 samples was the United States, Italy and Spain. PBMCs, B-cell-depleted T cells, or T cells were the source of the cDNA or gDNA that made up the material.

Methods used by the authors: Reference gene primer amplification gave estimated nucleated cell counts. Using immunoSEQ multiplex PCR, the repertoire was profiled, and TCRdb retains in-frame clones only, with some absent. For V, J and clone size, that table is used; D and trimming come from the DNA. This sample carries over 75,000 clones, around four fifths of them seen once, and the ten largest clones take around 10%. The CDR3 has 12 amino acids. Between the trimmed V and J ends, which lost 2 bases and 11 bases, there was a span of 10 bases. The germline CDR1 and CDR2 sequences are KGHSH and LQKENI. This clonotype originated in a human donor in a cohort sampled during active COVID-19. V and J are TRBV18 and TRBJ1-3; D is possibly TRBD1 (5 bases). Source material: peripheral blood. In DNA form, the CDR3 reads TGTGCCAGCTCACCAGGGACTGGGGCCATATATTTT. Translation gives CASSPGTGAIYF.